This TCR beta chain is drawn from a study of blood T cell repertoires in COVID-19. The wider study: From T cells, B-cell-depleted T cells, or PBMCs came the material, which was cDNA or gDNA.

The ends were cut back, 4 bases at V and 3 bases at J, with 15 bases in the middle. Germline lookup yields CDR1 LGHNA and CDR2 YSLEER. The CDR3 consists of 15 residues. Study processing details: Reference gene primer amplification gave nucleated cell count estimates. Profiled with immunoSEQ multiplex PCR; TCRdb holds only in-frame clones, not every one. V and J calls and clone size are those listed in that table; D and trimming were worked out from the DNA. Of 30,000 to 40,000 clones listed, roughly 93% are singletons. This receptor was taken from a male donor with active COVID-19. This sequence joins TRBV4-3 and TRBJ1-2; D possibly corresponds to TRBD1 (6 bases). Sequenced material: peripheral blood. Here the CDR3 DNA reads TGCGCCAGCAGCCCTGGACAGCGAGGAGACTATGGCTACACCTTC. It specifies CASSPGQRGDYGYTF.